Listed here are 10 T cell receptor beta chains from one sample, sequenced in a study of T cells after yellow fever vaccination. TCRdb recomputed calls from the 5' RACE reads with MiXCR, one row per CDR3 protein. Of some 300,000 distinct CDR3 sequences in the sample, roughly 7.5% were seen once. The material was PBMCs, obtained about 41 days after the first yellow fever vaccination. The receptors stem from a man aged 18 to 30 who received the YFV17D yellow fever vaccine.

This clonotype was detected many times. This sequence joins TRBV10-3 and TRBJ1-2, with 8 bases lining up with TRBD1. V shed 6 bases, J shed 5 bases, and the junction held 5 bases outside the gene matches. This CDR3 region has 13 residues. The germline V gene encodes CDR1 ENHRY and CDR2 SYGVKD. CDR3 residues: CAIRDRDKYGYTF. The CDR3 DNA follows: TGTGCCATCAGGGACAGGGACAAGTATGGCTACACCTTC.

The rearrangement uses TRBV5-1 and TRBJ1-2, with TRBD1 identical over 7 bases. The ends lost 0 bases at V and 4 bases at J; junction bases unmatched: 3. The CDR3 is made up of 14 amino acids. Germline V gives CDR1 SGHRS, CDR2 YFSETQ. CDR3 residues: CASSLDDRAYGYTF. CDR3 DNA: TGCGCCAGCAGCTTGGACGACAGGGCCTATGGCTACACCTTC.

The V and J genes are TRBV7-2 and TRBJ2-1, with 12 bases identical to TRBD2. The CDR3 has 15 amino acids. J gave up 5 bases and V 4 bases, and 3 bases lay outside the gene matches. Germline V gene lookup returns CDR1 SGHTA and CDR2 FQGNSA. The CDR3 DNA sequence: TGTGCCAGCAGCTCTTGGACTAGCGGGGACAATGAGCAGTTCTTC. Its protein product is CASSSWTSGDNEQFF.

This clonotype turned up a few times. This chain uses TRBV7-9 with TRBJ1-2; perhaps TRBD1 as D (6 bases). V lost 4 bases to trimming and J lost 5 bases, with 23 bases between them. The CDR3 is 17 amino acids. CDR1 SEHNR and CDR2 FQNEAQ come from the germline V gene (reference sequence). This CDR3 is CASSSLRPGGLKYGYTF. The CDR3 coding sequence is TGTGCCAGCAGCTCCCTCCGTCCGGGGGGGCTAAAATATGGCTACACCTTC.

This clonotype has only a few counts. This sequence joins TRBV24-1 and TRBJ1-2; TRBD1 aligns across 9 bases. This CDR3 is built from 16 residues. With V trimmed by 11 bases and J by 4 bases, 16 bases remained unmatched. The germline V gene has CDR1 KGHDR and CDR2 SFDVKD. The CDR3 DNA reads as TGTGCCAATCCGCCTCCCGGGACAGGGACCTTCTATGGCTACACCTTC. This encodes CANPPPGTGTFYGYTF.

The chain employs TRBV4-1 and TRBJ2-7; 9 bases align to TRBD2. This CDR3 region has 14 residues. J lost 6 bases, V lost 4 bases, and 7 bases had no gene match. Germline loops: CDR1 MGHRA, CDR2 YSYEKL. The DNA of the CDR3 is TGCGCCAGCAGCCCCGCGGGACTAGCATCCGAGCAGTACTTC. Protein product: CASSPAGLASEQYF.

This clonotype was recorded a few times. The CDR3 spells CASRTGATQPQHF. The CDR3 bases are TGTGCCAGCCGGACAGGGGCTACTCAGCCCCAGCATTTT. The V and J genes are TRBV21-1 and TRBJ1-5; TRBD1, the D gene given by the table, was not confirmed from the DNA. TRBV21-1 is a documented pseudogene. The CDR3 is 13 residues long.

This clonotype was found a few times. The chain recombines TRBV18 with TRBJ2-1, with 12 bases identical to TRBD2. This CDR3 contains 18 residues. Trimming took 3 bases from V and 2 from J; bases not matched to a gene: 8. CDR1 is KGHSH, CDR2 LQKENI, per germline. The CDR3 nucleotides read TGTGCCAGCTCACCTCGCCGGGCTAGCGGGGGGGCCTACAATGAGCAGTTCTTC. It yields the protein CASSPRRASGGAYNEQFF.

There are a few counts of this clonotype. The rearrangement links TRBV29-1 to TRBJ1-5; D unclear. The CDR3 length is 13 residues. Trimming took 7 bases from V and 2 from J, leaving 12 bases between them. Per the germline V gene, CDR1 is SQVTM and CDR2 is ANQGSEA. The CDR3 spells CSANSGGNQPQHF. In nucleotides, the CDR3 is TGCAGCGCAAACAGCGGCGGCAATCAGCCCCAGCATTTT.

This clonotype has only a few counts. The chain links TRBV7-2 to TRBJ2-1; 8 positions match TRBD1. With 4 bases clipped from V and 4 bases from J, the junction kept 9 bases outside the gene matches. CDR3 length equals 16 residues. The germline V gene encodes CDR1 SGHTA and CDR2 FQGNSA. CDR3 DNA sequence: TGTGCCAGCAGCTCCATTCAGGGGGCTGTTTACAATGAGCAGTTCTTC. This translates into CASSSIQGAVYNEQFF.